This TCR beta chain was identified during a study of T cell repertoires in cytomegalovirus infection. Study information: Shared public TCR beta signatures pointed to both CMV infection and a matching HLA type.

Unmatched junction bases numbered 9, after V lost 10 bases and J lost 6 bases. This CDR3 region has 14 residues. Per the germline V gene, CDR1 is LNHDA and CDR2 is SQIVND (reference sequence). TCRdb ran MiXCR on the reads and lists one entry per CDR3 protein. Of about 210,000 distinct CDR3 sequences in the sample, 6% to 8% were seen once. Sample: PBMCs. This sequence was found in a human donor in good health (CMV status not recorded). Some clones in this sample may be carry-over from other donors' samples. This chain links TRBV19 with TRBJ2-2; 9 nucleotides match TRBD1. DNA of the CDR3: TGTGCCACTAAACAGGGGGCCTCTGCCGGGGAGCTGTTTTTT. Its translation: CATKQGASAGELFF.